This T cell receptor beta chain appears in the sequencing data of a study of cytomegalovirus exposure and HLA in healthy donors. Of note for this clone: Its antigen is not identified.

The PCR ran on 60 Vbeta and 13 Jbeta primers. Profiling relied on immunoSEQ multiplex PCR, and the TCRdb table lists in-frame clones only, not all of them. The repertoire holds 180,000 or so clones, with 77% as singletons. The CDR3 extends over 17 amino acids. CDR1 is GTSNPN and CDR2 is SVGIG in the germline V gene (reference sequence). The V end was cut by 2 bases, the J end by 1 base, with 20 bases between. General study findings and limits: In a later analysis, most CMV-associated TCR beta chains appeared HLA-restricted. The HLA-A and HLA-B alleles of most subjects were reportedly predicted accurately from TCR beta sequences. There were some public TCRs occurring in many donors, but most TCR sequences were rare. Upon later analysis, HLA-associated TCR beta chains proved more clonally expanded than other, equally common chains.

The TCR comes from a young man in good health and CMV-seronegative. The rearrangement links TRBV30 to TRBJ1-1; tentatively, D is TRBD1 (6 bases). Sequencing was carried out using PBMCs. CDR3 coding DNA: TGTGCCTGGAGTCTACCTCGACGTGCAGGGGCGAACACTGAAGCTTTCTTT. Its protein product is CAWSLPRRAGANTEAFF.